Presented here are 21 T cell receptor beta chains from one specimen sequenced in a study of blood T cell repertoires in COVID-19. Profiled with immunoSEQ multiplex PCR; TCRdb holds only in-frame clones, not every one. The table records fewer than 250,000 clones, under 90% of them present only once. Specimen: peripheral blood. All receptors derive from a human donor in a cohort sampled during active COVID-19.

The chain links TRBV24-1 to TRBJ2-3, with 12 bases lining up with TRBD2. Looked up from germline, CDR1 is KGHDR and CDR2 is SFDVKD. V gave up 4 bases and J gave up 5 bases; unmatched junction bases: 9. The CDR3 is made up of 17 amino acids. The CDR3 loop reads CATSEPLAGGHRDTQYF. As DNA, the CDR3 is TGTGCCACCAGTGAGCCTCTAGCGGGGGGGCATCGAGATACGCAGTATTTT.

CDR3 amino acids: CASSLSGDTEAFF. CDR3 coding DNA: TGTGCCAGCAGCTTGTCGGGGGATACTGAAGCTTTCTTT. This chain connects TRBV5-4 to TRBJ1-1; D might be TRBD1 (5 bases). V gave up 1 base and J gave up 5 bases, with 9 bases separating them. CDR1 and CDR2 from the germline V gene are SGHNT and YYREEE (reference sequence). This CDR3 region has 13 residues.

CDR3 in amino acids: CASSPSSPRETQYF. CDR3 DNA: TGTGCCAGCAGCCCCTCGTCGCCCAGAGAGACCCAGTACTTC. The chain employs TRBV7-8 and TRBJ2-5; D ambiguous. This CDR3 region has 14 residues. V shed 5 bases and J shed 4 bases, with 14 bases lying between them. Germline V lookup: CDR1 SGHVS, CDR2 FQNEAQ.

The CDR3 reads CASSGERYSNQPQHF. CDR3 DNA: TGCGCCAGCAGTGGTGAGAGATATAGCAATCAGCCCCAGCATTTT. The rearrangement links TRBV10-2 to TRBJ1-5, with D unresolved. Trimming took 4 bases from V and 0 from J, leaving 10 bases between them. The CDR3 has 15 residues. Germline V CDR1 and CDR2: WSHSY, SAAADI.

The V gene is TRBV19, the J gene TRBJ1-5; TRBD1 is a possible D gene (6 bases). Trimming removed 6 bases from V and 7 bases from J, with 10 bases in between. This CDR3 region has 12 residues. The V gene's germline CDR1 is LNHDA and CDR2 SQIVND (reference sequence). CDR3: CASRQGRQPQHF. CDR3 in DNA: TGTGCCAGTAGACAGGGAAGACAGCCCCAGCATTTT.

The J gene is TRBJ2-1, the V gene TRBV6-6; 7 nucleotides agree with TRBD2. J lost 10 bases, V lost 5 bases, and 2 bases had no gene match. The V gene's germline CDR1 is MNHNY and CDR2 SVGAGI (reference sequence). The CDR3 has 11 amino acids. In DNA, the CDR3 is TGTGCCAGCAGTCGACTAGCAGAGCAGTTCTTC. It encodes CASSRLAEQFF.

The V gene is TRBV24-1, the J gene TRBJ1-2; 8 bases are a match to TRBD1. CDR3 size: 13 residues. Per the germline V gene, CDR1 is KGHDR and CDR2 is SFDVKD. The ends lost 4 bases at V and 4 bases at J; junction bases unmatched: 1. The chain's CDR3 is CATSDDRGYGYTF. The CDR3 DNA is TGTGCCACCAGTGACGACAGGGGCTATGGCTACACCTTC.

CDR3 sequence: CASRGQGKDGYTF. CDR3 DNA sequence: TGTGCCAGCAGGGGACAGGGGAAAGATGGCTACACCTTC. V gene TRBV2 combines with J gene TRBJ1-2; the match to TRBD1 covers 10 bases. CDR1 and CDR2 from the germline V gene are SNHLY and FYNNEI. The CDR3 sequence is 13 residues long. Trimming at V came to 6 bases and at J to 6 bases, leaving 4 bases not matched to a gene. Full variable domain (rest looked up from reference TRBV2 and TRBJ1-2): EPEVTQTPSHQVTQMGQEVILRCVPISNHLYFYWYRQILGQKVEFLVSFYNNEISEKSEIFDDQFSVERPDGSNFTLKIRSTKLEDSAMYFCASRGQGKDGYTFGSGTRLTVV.

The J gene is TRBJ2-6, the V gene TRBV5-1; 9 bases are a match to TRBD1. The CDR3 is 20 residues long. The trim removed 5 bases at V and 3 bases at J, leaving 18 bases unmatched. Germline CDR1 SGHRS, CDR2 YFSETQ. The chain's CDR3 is CASRISEPGQGSRGANVLTF. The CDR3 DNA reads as TGCGCCAGCAGAATTTCGGAACCGGGACAGGGTTCTCGTGGGGCCAACGTCCTGACTTTC.

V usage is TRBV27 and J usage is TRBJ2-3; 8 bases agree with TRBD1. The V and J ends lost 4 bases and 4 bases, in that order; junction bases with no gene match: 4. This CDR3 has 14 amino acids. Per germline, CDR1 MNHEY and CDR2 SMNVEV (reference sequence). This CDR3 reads CASSSDRAADTQYF. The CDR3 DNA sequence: TGTGCCAGCAGTTCGGACAGGGCTGCAGATACGCAGTATTTT.

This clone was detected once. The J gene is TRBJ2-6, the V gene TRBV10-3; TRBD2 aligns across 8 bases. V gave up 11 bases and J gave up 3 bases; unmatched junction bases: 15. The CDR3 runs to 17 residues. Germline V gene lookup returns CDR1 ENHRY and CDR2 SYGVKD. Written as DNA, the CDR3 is TGTGCCTACGGCCGGGGGGGGGCCGTGGATGGGGCCAACGTCCTGACTTTC. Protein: CAYGRGGAVDGANVLTF.

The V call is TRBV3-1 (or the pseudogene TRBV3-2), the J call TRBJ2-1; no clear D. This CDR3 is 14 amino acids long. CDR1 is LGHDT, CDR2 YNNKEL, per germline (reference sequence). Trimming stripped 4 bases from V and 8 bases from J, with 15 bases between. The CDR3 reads CASSPLRLPDEQFF. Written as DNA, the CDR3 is TGTGCCAGCAGCCCTCTGCGGTTGCCGGATGAGCAGTTCTTC.

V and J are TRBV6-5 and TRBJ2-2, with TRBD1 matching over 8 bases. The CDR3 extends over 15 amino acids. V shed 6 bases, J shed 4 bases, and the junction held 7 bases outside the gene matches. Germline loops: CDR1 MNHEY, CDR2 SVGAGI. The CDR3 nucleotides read TGTGCCAGCAGACCTCCGGGACAGGCCACCGGGGAGCTGTTTTTT. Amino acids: CASRPPGQATGELFF.

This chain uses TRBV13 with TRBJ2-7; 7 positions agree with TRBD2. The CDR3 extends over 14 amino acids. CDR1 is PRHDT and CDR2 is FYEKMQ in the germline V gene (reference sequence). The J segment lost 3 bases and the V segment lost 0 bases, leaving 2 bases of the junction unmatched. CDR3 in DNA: TGTGCCAGCAGCTTAGGAGGGGAGGGCTACGAGCAGTACTTC. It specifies CASSLGGEGYEQYF.

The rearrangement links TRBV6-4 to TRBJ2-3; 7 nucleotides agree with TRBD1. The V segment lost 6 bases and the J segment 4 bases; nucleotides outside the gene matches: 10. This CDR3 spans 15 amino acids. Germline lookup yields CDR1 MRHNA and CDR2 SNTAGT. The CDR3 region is CASSETGFRSDTQYF. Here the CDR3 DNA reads TGTGCCAGCAGCGAGACAGGGTTCCGGTCAGATACGCAGTATTTT.

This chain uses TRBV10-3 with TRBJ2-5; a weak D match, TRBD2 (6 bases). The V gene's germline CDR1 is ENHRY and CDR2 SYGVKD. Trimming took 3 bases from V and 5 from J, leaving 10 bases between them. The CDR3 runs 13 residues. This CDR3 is CAISEGGGETQYF. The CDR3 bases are TGTGCCATCAGTGAAGGTGGGGGGGAGACCCAGTACTTC.

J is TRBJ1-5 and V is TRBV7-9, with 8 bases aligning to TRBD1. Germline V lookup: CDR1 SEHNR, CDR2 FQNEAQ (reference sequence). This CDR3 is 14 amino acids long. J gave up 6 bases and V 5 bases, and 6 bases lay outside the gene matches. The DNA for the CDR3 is TGTGCCAGCAGCCCCCGGACAGGGAGTCAGCCCCAGCATTTT. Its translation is CASSPRTGSQPQHF.

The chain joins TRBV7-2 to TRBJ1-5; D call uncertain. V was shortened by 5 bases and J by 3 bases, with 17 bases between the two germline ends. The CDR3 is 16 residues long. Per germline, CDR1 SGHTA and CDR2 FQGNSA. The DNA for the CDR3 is TGTGCCAGCAGCCATGTCGACGCTAGGCCCAATCAGCCCCAGCATTTT. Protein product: CASSHVDARPNQPQHF.

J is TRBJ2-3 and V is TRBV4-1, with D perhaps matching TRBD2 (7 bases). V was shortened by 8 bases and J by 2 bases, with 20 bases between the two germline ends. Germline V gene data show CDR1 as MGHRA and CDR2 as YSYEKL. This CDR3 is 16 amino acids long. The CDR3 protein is CASWGRGAHHTDTQYF. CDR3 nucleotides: TGCGCCAGCTGGGGACGGGGGGCCCACCACACAGATACGCAGTATTTT.

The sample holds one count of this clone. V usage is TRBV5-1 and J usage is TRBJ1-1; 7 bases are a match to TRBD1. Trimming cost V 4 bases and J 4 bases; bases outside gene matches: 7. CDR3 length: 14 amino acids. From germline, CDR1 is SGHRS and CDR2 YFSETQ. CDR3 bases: TGCGCCAGCAGCGCTGGACAGGTACGCACTGAAGCTTTCTTT. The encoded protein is CASSAGQVRTEAFF. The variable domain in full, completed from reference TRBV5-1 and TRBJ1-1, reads KAGVTQTPRYLIKTRGQQVTLSCSPISGHRSVSWYQQTPGQGLQFLFEYFSETQRNKGNFPGRFSGRQFSNSRSEMNVSTLELGDSALYLCASSAGQVRTEAFFGQGTRLTVV.

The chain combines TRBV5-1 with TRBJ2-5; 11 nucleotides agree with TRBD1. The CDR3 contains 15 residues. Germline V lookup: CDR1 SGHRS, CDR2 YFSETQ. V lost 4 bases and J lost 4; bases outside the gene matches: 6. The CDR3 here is CASSGHGTGGETQYF. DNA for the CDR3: TGCGCCAGCAGCGGGCACGGGACAGGGGGAGAGACCCAGTACTTC.